These T cell receptor beta chains were read from a single sample in a study of OX40 agonist ivuxolimab in advanced cancers. Libraries were prepared by immunoSEQ multiplex PCR; TCRdb keeps only in-frame clonotypes and omits some of them. The sample contains fewer than 120,000 clones, approximately 89% of which appear only once. This specimen was CD4+ or CD8+ T cells sorted from blood, taken in a trial of the OX40 agonist ivuxolimab. All receptors derive from an adult with an advanced solid tumor such as melanoma, head and neck, liver or kidney cancer. Both conserved end residues are part of each CDR3. A D gene is named only where the DNA matches it firmly.

d_call | j_call | v_call | cdr3_nt | cdr3_aa
NA | TRBJ2-7 | TRBV20-1 | TGCAGTGCTAGAGTTTTCGACGAGCAGTACTTC | CSARVFDEQYF
NA | TRBJ2-7 | TRBV5-5 | TGTGCCAGCAGCCTGAGGGACGTCGACGAGCAGTACTTC | CASSLRDVDEQYF
NA | TRBJ1-6 | TRBV28 | TGTGCCACCGATAGGGGTTATAATTCACCCCTCCACTTT | CATDRGYNSPLHF
NA | TRBJ1-5 | TRBV6-6 | TGTGCCAGCAGTTACTCGCGGCAGGGGAATCAGCCCCAGCATTTT | CASSYSRQGNQPQHF
NA | TRBJ1-4 | TRBV19 | TGTGCCAGTAGTACCCCTAAAGGGAATAATGAAAAACTGTTTTTT | CASSTPKGNNEKLFF
NA | TRBJ2-1 | TRBV11-2 | TGTGCCAGCAGCTTAGGACTCCCCGAGCAGTTCTTC | CASSLGLPEQFF
TRBD1 | TRBJ2-1 | TRBV7-3 | TGTGCCAGCAGCCCTACCGTTTTAGGGGGCGAGCAGTTCTTC | CASSPTVLGGEQFF
TRBD2 | TRBJ2-3 | TRBV10-3 | TGTGCCATCAGTGACACTAGCGGGAGTGATATAGATACGCAGTATTTT | CAISDTSGSDIDTQYF
NA | TRBJ2-3 | TRBV30 | TGTGCCTGGGCCGGTAGGCAGCATTCCACAGATACGCAGTATTTT | CAWAGRQHSTDTQYF
TRBD2 | TRBJ2-7 | TRBV6-5 | TGTGCCAGCAGGCGTCTAGCGGGAGGAGCGTACGAGCAGTACTTC | CASRRLAGGAYEQYF
TRBD1 | TRBJ2-1 | TRBV27 | TGTGCCAGCAGTTCCGACAGGGCCTCCTACAATGAGCAGTTCTTC | CASSSDRASYNEQFF
TRBD1 | TRBJ2-1 | TRBV19 | TGTGCCAGTAGTCCGGGACAGGGGAGGAGGGAGCAGTTCTTC | CASSPGQGRREQFF
NA | TRBJ2-3 | TRBV9 | TGTGCCAGCAGCGGGGGAGCGGGCACTAGCACAGATACGCAGTATTTT | CASSGGAGTSTDTQYF
NA | TRBJ2-3 | TRBV6-5 | TGTGCCAGCAGTTACTGGCAGGGGAAAGATACGCAGTATTTT | CASSYWQGKDTQYF
NA | TRBJ1-3 | TRBV11-2 | TGTGCCAGCAGCTCGACCGTAGAACCTGGAAACACCATATATTTT | CASSSTVEPGNTIYF
NA | TRBJ2-7 | TRBV6-5 | TGTGCCAGCACGCGCAGCCAGGCAGGGGATGGCGAGCAGTACTTC | CASTRSQAGDGEQYF
NA | TRBJ1-1 | TRBV7-3 | TGTGCCAGCAGCTTACGTAGAGAAGGGAACACTGAAGCTTTCTTT | CASSLRREGNTEAFF
TRBD1 | TRBJ1-4 | TRBV9 | TGTGCCAGCAGCGCCAGCGACAGGGGTGAAAAACTGTTTTTT | CASSASDRGEKLFF
TRBD1 | TRBJ1-3 | TRBV11-3 | TGTGCCAGCAGCTTAGCAGGGGGGTCTGGAAACACCATATATTTT | CASSLAGGSGNTIYF
NA | TRBJ1-5 | TRBV2 | TGTGCCAGCATCAGTGACAGAATCGGCAATCAGCCCCAGCATTTT | CASISDRIGNQPQHF